This is a list of T cell receptor beta chains from one sample in a study of cytomegalovirus exposure and HLA in healthy donors. Repertoires were generated with immunoSEQ multiplex PCR, while TCRdb's copy carries only in-frame clones and drops some. This sample has about 97,000 clones, with over 80% found just once. The sequencing input was PBMCs. The receptors come from a man aged 40-49 years in good health and CMV-seronegative. Both conserved end residues are part of each CDR3. A D gene is named only where the DNA matches it firmly.

V	D	J	DNA	CDR3
TRBV18	NA	TRBJ2-7	TGTGCCAGCTCACCACTCAGGGATCCCTACGAGCAGTACTTC	CASSPLRDPYEQYF
TRBV19	NA	TRBJ1-5	TGTGCCAGTCGGGCCCAGGACAAAAACGATCTACGGCCCCAGCATTTT	CASRAQDKNDLRPQHF
TRBV7-9	NA	TRBJ1-2	TGTTCCAGCAGTTTCCTACGAGGCTACACCTTC	CSSSFLRGYTF
TRBV30	TRBD1	TRBJ1-1	TGTGCCTGGAGTCCCCCCGGACAGGGAAAGACGAACACTGAAGCTTTCTTT	CAWSPPGQGKTNTEAFF
TRBV10-1	NA	TRBJ2-7	TGCGCCAGCAGTGAGGCAGACAATGGCTCCTACGAGCAGTACTTC	CASSEADNGSYEQYF
TRBV9	TRBD2	TRBJ2-3	TGTGCCAGCAGTGTGGGGGGGGTCACAGATACGCAGTATTTT	CASSVGGVTDTQYF
TRBV5-1	NA	TRBJ1-3	TGCGCCAGCAGCTTGGTTGGCGGCCCTGGAAACACCATATATTTT	CASSLVGGPGNTIYF
TRBV2	TRBD1	TRBJ1-6	TGTGCCAGCAGATTAAACCGGGGACAGGATCGTTCACCCCTCCACTTT	CASRLNRGQDRSPLHF
TRBV6-1	NA	TRBJ1-2	TGTGCCATAGGAGCTAACTATGGCTACACCTTC	CAIGANYGYTF
TRBV10-3	TRBD2	TRBJ2-1	TGTGCCATCAGTGTTAGTCTAGCGGGTTACAATGAGCAGTTCTTC	CAISVSLAGYNEQFF
TRBV6-1	TRBD1	TRBJ2-2	TGTGCCAGCAGCCACAGGGGGCCTGACACCGGGGAGCTGTTTTTT	CASSHRGPDTGELFF
TRBV30	NA	TRBJ1-6	TGTGCCTGGCAGGGGCCGCTATATAATTCACCCCTCCACTTT	CAWQGPLYNSPLHF
TRBV25-1	NA	TRBJ2-1	TGTGCCAGCAGTGATAGGGGTGATGAGCAGTTCTTC	CASSDRGDEQFF
TRBV25-1	NA	TRBJ1-2	TGTGCCAGCAGTGAAAACATCGGGGGCTACACCTTC	CASSENIGGYTF
TRBV5-1	NA	TRBJ2-7	TGCGCCAGCAGCCTGGGAGGACAGCGCTCCTACGAGCAGTACTTC	CASSLGGQRSYEQYF
TRBV6-6	NA	TRBJ2-7	TGTGCCAGCAGTCGCGGGACTTCCAGCTCCTACGAGCAGTACTTC	CASSRGTSSSYEQYF
TRBV5-6	TRBD1	TRBJ2-1	TGTGCCAGCAGCCCCTGGGATTTGCAGGGGGCGGTCAATGAGCAGTTCTTC	CASSPWDLQGAVNEQFF
TRBV6-1	NA	TRBJ1-2	TGTGCCAGCAGTGAAGTAGAAGATATCTATGGCTACACCTTC	CASSEVEDIYGYTF
TRBV6-6	NA	TRBJ1-5	TGTGCCAGCAGTTACCGGGGTGGTAGCCCCCAGCATTTT	CASSYRGGSPQHF